This T cell receptor beta chain was identified during a study of T cell responses to AZD1222 COVID-19 vaccine. Using immunoSEQ multiplex PCR, the repertoire was profiled, and TCRdb retains in-frame clones only, with some absent. The table has 80,000 to 100,000 clones, approximately 83% seen once. The CDR3 has 15 amino acids. Germline CDR1 is SGHAT and CDR2 is FQNNGV. After removal of 0 bases from V and 11 bases from J, the junction contained 3 bases not matched to a gene. Here the sequenced sample was peripheral blood, taken 28 days after the second AZD1222 dose. The chain uses TRBV11-2 and TRBJ1-6; 11 nucleotides match TRBD1. The TCR originated in an adult who received the AZD1222 COVID-19 vaccine. DNA for the CDR3: TGTGCCAGCAGCTTAGATCGGACAGGGGGCACACCCCTCCACTTT. Its protein product is CASSLDRTGGTPLHF.